This T cell receptor beta chain was obtained from a study of blood T cells in healthy people across ages. As for this clonotype: Its specificity is unknown.

A second roughly 6 to 12 cycle PCR used barcoded and J-beta primers. TCRdb ran MiXCR on the 5' RACE reads and lists one entry per CDR3 protein. The table shows roughly 730,000 distinct CDR3 sequences, with just over 55% occurring only once. PBMCs numbering at least 6.5 million were isolated per sample. Whole-study findings and limits: The CMV status of each donor remained undetermined, and this could have confounded shifts in expanded clonotypes. Age brought a roughly linear fall in TCR beta diversity measured per million T cells.

Trimming removed 3 bases from V and 2 bases from J; junction bases left unmatched: 6. CDR3 length: 15 residues. Germline CDR1 LGHDT, CDR2 YNNKEL (reference sequence). This receptor was identified in a man aged 35-49 years in good health. The V and J genes are TRBV3-1 and TRBJ1-1; 7 positions agree with TRBD1. The sample was blood. The CDR3 region is CASSHQQGINTEAFF. DNA of the CDR3: TGTGCCAGCAGCCACCAACAGGGGATTAACACTGAAGCTTTCTTT.